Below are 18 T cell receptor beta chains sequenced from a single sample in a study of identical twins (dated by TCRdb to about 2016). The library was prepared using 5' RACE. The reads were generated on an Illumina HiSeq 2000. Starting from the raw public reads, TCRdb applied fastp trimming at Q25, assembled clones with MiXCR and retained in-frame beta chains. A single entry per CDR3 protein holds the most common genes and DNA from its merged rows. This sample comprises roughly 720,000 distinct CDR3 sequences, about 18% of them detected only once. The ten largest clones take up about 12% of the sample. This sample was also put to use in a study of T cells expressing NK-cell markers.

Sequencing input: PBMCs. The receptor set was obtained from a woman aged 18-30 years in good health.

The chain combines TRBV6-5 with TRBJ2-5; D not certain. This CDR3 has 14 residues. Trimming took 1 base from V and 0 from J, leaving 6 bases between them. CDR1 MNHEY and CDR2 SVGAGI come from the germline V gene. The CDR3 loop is CASSYFADQETQYF. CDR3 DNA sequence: TGTGCCAGCAGTTACTTCGCGGACCAAGAGACCCAGTACTTC.

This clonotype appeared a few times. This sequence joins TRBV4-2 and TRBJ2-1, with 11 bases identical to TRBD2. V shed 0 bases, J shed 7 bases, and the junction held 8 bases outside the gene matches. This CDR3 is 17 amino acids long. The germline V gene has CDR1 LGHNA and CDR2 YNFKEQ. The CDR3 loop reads CASSQDFRTSGLNEQFF. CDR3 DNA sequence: TGTGCCAGCAGCCAAGATTTTAGGACTAGCGGGTTAAATGAGCAGTTCTTC.

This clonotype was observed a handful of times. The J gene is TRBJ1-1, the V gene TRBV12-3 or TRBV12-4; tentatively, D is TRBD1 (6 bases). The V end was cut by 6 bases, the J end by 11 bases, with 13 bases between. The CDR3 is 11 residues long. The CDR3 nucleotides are TGTGCCAGCAGCTTGGCGCAGGGGGCTTTCTTT. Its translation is CASSLAQGAFF.

The CDR3 DNA follows: TGTGCCAGCAGCCGAGACAGGTCCCTTCAGTTCTTC. Amino acids: CASSRDRSLQFF. V gene TRBV7-2 combines with J gene TRBJ2-1; TRBD1 is a possible D gene (6 bases). The CDR3 sequence is 12 residues long. Trimming shortened V by 5 bases and J by 13 bases, and 15 bases separated the two germline ends. Germline values: CDR1 SGHTA, CDR2 FQGNSA.

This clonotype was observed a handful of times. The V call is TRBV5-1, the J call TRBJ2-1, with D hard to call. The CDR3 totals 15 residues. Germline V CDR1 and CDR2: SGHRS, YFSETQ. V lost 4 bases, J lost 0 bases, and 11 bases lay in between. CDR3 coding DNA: TGCGCCAGCAGCCTTAGCAGGACCTCCTACAATGAGCAGTTCTTC. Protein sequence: CASSLSRTSYNEQFF.

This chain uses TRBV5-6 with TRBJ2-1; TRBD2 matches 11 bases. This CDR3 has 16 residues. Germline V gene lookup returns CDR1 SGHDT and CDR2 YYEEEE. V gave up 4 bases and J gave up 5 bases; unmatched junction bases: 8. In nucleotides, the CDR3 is TGTGCCAGCAGCGGGTTGGGGACTAGCGGAAACAATGAGCAGTTCTTC. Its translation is CASSGLGTSGNNEQFF.

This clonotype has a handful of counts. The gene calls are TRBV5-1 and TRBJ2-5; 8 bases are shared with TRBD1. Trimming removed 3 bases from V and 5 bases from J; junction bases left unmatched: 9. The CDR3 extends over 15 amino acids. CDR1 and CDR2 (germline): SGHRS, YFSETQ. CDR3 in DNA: TGCGCCAGCAGCTCAACCGGGACAGGAGTTGAGACCCAGTACTTC. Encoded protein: CASSSTGTGVETQYF.

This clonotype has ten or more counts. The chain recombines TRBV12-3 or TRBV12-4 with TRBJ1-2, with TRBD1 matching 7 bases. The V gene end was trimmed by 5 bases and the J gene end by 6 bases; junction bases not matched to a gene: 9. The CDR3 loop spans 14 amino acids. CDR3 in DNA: TGTGCCAGCAGTGTGAGGGGGCCGTGGGATGGCTACACCTTC. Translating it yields CASSVRGPWDGYTF.

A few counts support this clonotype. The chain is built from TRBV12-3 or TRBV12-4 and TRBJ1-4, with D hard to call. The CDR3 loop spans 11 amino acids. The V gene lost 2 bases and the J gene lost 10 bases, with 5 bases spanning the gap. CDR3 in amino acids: CASSLPGKLFF. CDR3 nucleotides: TGTGCCAGCAGTTTACCCGGAAAACTGTTTTTT.

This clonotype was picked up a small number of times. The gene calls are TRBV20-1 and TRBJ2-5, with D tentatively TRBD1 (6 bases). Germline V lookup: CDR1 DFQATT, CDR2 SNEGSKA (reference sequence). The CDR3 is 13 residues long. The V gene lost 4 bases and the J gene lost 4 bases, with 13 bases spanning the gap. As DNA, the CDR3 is TGCAGTGCTAAAGGGTGGGGGCTAGAGACCCAGTACTTC. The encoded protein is CSAKGWGLETQYF.

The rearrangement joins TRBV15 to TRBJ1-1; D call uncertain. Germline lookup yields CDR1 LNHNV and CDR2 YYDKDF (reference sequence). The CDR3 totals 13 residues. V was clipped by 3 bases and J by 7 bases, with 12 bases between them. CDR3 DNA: TGTGCCACCAGCAGGGATTTAGGGAGTGAAGCTTTCTTT. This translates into CATSRDLGSEAFF.

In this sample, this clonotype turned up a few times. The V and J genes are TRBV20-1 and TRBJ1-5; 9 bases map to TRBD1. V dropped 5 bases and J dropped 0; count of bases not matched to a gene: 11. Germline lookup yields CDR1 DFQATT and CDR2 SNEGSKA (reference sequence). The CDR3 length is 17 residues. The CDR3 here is CSAGTGYSGNSNQPQHF. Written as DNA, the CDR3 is TGCAGTGCTGGGACAGGGTATAGTGGGAATAGCAATCAGCCCCAGCATTTT.

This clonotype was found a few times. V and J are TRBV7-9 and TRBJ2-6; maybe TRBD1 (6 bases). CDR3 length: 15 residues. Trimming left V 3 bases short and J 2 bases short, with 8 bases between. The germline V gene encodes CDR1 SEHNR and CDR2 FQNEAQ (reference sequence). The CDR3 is CASSFAGAGANVLTF. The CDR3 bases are TGTGCCAGCAGCTTTGCAGGGGCTGGGGCCAACGTCCTGACTTTC.

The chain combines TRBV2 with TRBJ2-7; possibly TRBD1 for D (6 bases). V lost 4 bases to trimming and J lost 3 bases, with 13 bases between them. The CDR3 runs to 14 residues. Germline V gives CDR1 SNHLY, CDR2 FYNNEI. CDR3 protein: CASSVTGNYYEQYF. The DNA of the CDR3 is TGTGCCAGCAGTGTAACAGGGAACTACTACGAGCAGTACTTC.

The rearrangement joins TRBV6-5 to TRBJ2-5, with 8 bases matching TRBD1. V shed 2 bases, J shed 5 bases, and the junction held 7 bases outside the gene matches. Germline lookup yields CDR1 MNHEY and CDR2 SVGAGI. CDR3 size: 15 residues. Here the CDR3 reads CASSYRTGPGETQYF. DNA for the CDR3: TGTGCCAGCAGTTACCGGACAGGGCCAGGGGAGACCCAGTACTTC.

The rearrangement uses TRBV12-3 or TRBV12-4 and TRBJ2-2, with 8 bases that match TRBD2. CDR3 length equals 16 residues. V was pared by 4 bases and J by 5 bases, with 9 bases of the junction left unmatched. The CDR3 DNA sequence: TGTGCCAGCAGTTCCCGGGGACTAGGGCGTACCGGGGAGCTGTTTTTT. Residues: CASSSRGLGRTGELFF.

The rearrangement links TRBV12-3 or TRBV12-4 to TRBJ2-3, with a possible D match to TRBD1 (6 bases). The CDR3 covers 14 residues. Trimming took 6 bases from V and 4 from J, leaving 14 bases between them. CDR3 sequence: CASSLQGWADTQYF. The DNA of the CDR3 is TGTGCCAGCAGCCTACAGGGATGGGCAGATACGCAGTATTTT.

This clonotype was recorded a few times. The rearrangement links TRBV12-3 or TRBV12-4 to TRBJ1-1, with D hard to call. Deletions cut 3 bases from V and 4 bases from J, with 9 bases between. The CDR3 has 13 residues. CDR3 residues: CASSLKLFTEAFF. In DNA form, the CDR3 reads TGTGCCAGCAGTTTGAAGCTATTCACTGAAGCTTTCTTT.